This TCR beta chain was recorded in a study of cytomegalovirus exposure and HLA in healthy donors (dated by TCRdb to 2015 to 2018). In the study overall: An earlier analysis of some 500 of the donors reported roughly 300 Gb of sequence data and around 110 million unique TCR beta sequences from about 179 million T cells. Roughly 300 gigabases of sequencing data and approximately 84 million unique TCR sequences were included in an early release covering about 700 HLA-typed donors. Of the roughly 390 genotyped donors, approximately 83% fell in the genetic ancestry cluster associated with self-reported Caucasian donors. The study aimed to test whether cataloging public T cell receptors could reveal signatures of past pathogen exposure. Using immunosequencing, the study profiled T cell repertoires from 640 or so subjects and related those repertoires to cytomegalovirus serostatus. In addition to the first cohort of approximately 670 subjects, a separate validation cohort of 120 different subjects was used. High-throughput TCR immunosequencing, statistical association of individual TCRs with disease status, and machine learning were combined to predict cytomegalovirus infection status. A later analysis re-analyzed previously published TCR beta repertoires from approximately 670 donors and added high-resolution HLA genotyping to study TCR occurrence patterns. Rather than using new phenotypic data, the later analysis identified candidate immune exposures from TCR beta sequences and from how often those sequences occurred across donors. In an earlier analysis of roughly 580 of the donors, high-throughput TCR beta sequencing was used to judge whether each TCR beta V gene segment behaved as functional or pseudogenic. Donor age, sex, ethnicity and CMV serostatus were compiled alongside the repertoire data. A later genetic analysis took genome-wide SNP genotypes for about 55% of the 666 donors and used that subset as a discovery cohort. Every discovery cohort repertoire had been produced on one sequencing platform. HLA typing covered class I and class II loci at four-digit resolution. Typing coverage differed by locus: A, B, C, DRB1 and DQB1 were typed in roughly 620-640 donors, DQA1 in 500 to 550, DPA1 in some 570, and DPB1 in just under 490. Four to six DR-DQ haplotypes were handled as single units for association and clustering, since linkage in the cohort was strong. Among about 370 genotyped donors of the cohort, an average of around 250,000 unique TCR beta nucleotide sequences was sequenced per donor, of which roughly 17% were non-productive.

As for this clone: The antigen it recognizes is unknown. Per-nucleotide qualities are absent, and no much larger clonotype sits a single base away. Additional DNA sequences in this sample encode the identical CDR3.

A distance of 16 bases separates the germline ends of V and J, which lose 2 bases and 4 bases respectively. Including cysteine and phenylalanine, the CDR3 has 16 amino acids. Only CDR3 DNA is held: 48 bases, read in frame from base 1. The germline V gene yields SGHNT for CDR1 and YENEEA for CDR2. What the study reported, not specific to this receptor: A cluster of highly shared sequence variants was judged likely to represent a technical artifact of the sequencing pipeline. Compared with the 666-donor mean, donors in an Asian-associated ancestry cluster had fewer N-insertions in productive TCRs, according to a later genetic analysis. Most TCR sequences were seen in very few donors, while some public TCRs were found in many individuals. In a later analysis, the rate of TCR association differed among HLA loci, with DRB1 alleles having the most associated TCRs and HLA-C alleles having the fewest. Most CMV-associated TCR beta chains appeared to be HLA-restricted in a later analysis, and the HLA associations seemed to be driven largely by CMV exposure. CMV serostatus was the only immune exposure information available for the cohort. In a later analysis, HLA-associated TCR beta chains were found to be more clonally expanded and to have lower generation probabilities than equally common non-associated chains. An earlier analysis of approximately 540 of the donors showed that most TCR beta V segments appeared in productive rearrangements either about 90% or about 30% of the time, which broadly matched IMGT annotations. In the study, some 160 TCR beta chains were listed as associated with cytomegalovirus. It was suggested by the authors that the approach could potentially be generalized to other disease states and immunological phenotypes. Strong co-occurrence of HLA alleles, especially DR and DQ, made assigning TCR associations to individual alleles difficult. A later genetic analysis associated a missense DCLRE1C variant with V-gene and J-gene trimming of TCR beta chains, and an independent cohort replicated the association. Presence/absence analyses assumed roughly uniform sequencing depth across donors, an assumption that may not hold. The classifier was reported to diagnose cytomegalovirus status with high specificity and sensitivity in both the original cohort and the validation cohort. Correlated functional status among segregating V segments might be attributable to linkage disequilibrium, but an unknown experimental factor could not be ruled out. A further reported finding was that TCR beta sequences accurately predicted the HLA-A and HLA-B alleles for most subjects in the first cohort. In a later analysis, several top co-occurrence clusters were reported to appear linked to parvovirus B19, influenza, CMV and Epstein-Barr virus. A few of the identified cytomegalovirus-associated TCR beta chains were confirmed in vitro to be specific for cytomegalovirus antigens. A later analysis associated 16,951 TCR beta sequences with specific HLA alleles at a false discovery rate of 0.05. Because some donors lacked HLA typing at each locus, the association tests relied only on the typed subset. The 87-base-pair reads could not distinguish some IMGT-functional V segments, including TRBV6-2 and TRBV6-3, so those segments were excluded. The cohort was sequenced for TCR beta chains only, and without alpha or paired-chain data the features that could be detected were limited. Because counts were too low, roughly 18 rarely observed V segments, including chromosome 9 orphons, were left out of the earlier analysis of 500 to 750 of the donors.

The library was made by the immunoSEQ multiplex PCR assay. The multiplex PCR relied on a mix of 60 forward primers for TCR Vbeta segments and 13 reverse primers for TCR Jbeta segments. Amplification of the CDR3 region of rearranged TCR beta genes was performed with a multiplex PCR assay on genomic DNA. On the Illumina HiSeq System, the amplified TCR beta libraries were sequenced as 87-base-pair reads. Turning to the authors' computational methods: Across the 600 to 700 repertoires, a later analysis counted tens of millions of unique TCR beta chains, approximately 12 million of which were shared by at least two donors. To remove PCR and sequencing errors, raw reads were error-corrected and collapsed into unique sequences using a nearest-neighbor algorithm that merged closely related sequences. Alignment of CDR3 sequences to IMGT reference sequences was used to assign V, D and J gene segments. For a sequence to be retained, at least a six-nucleotide match to both a V gene segment and a J gene segment was required. A rearrangement was called productive if the CDR3 had no stop codons and remained in frame with V and J, and every other rearrangement was called non-productive. CDR3 was defined according to IMGT convention as the region running from the second conserved V-encoded cysteine to the conserved J-encoded phenylalanine. The earlier analysis of about 570 of the donors excluded any sequence lacking an unambiguous match to a single V gene segment. In an earlier analysis of approximately 550 of the donors, V segments were called functional above 56.7% productive rearrangements and were called segregating when the between-donor standard deviation exceeded 5%. A statistical classification framework was developed to diagnose cytomegalovirus status using the catalog of TCR beta chain sequences. In a later analysis, TCR nucleotide sequences were compared against IMGT/GENE-DB human TR gene sequences so that V and J genes could be assigned. The TCRdist pipeline was used in a later analysis to assign CDR3 sequences and most-parsimonious VDJ recombination scenarios. A later analysis defined each TCR beta chain by its CDR3 amino acid sequence plus V-gene family, and excluded reads lacking a unique V-gene family. To address suspected cross-contamination and a sequencing artifact, a later analysis removed several hundred highly shared, low-generation-probability nucleotide sequences. A later analysis calculated a clonal expansion index for each public chain from normalized within-repertoire ranks of inferred template counts. In a later analysis, generation probabilities were computed with a VDJ recombination model fitted to out-of-frame rearrangements, and the resulting probabilities were checked against IGoR. Hypergeometric tests were used in a later analysis to score TCR-TCR, TCR-HLA and TCR-CMV co-occurrence, with a repertoire-size bias correction applied to the TCR pairs. False discovery rates were estimated in a later analysis by permuting HLA or CMV assignments 20 times. A later analysis grouped co-occurring TCRs with DBSCAN, adding TCRdist sequence similarity when clustering within HLA-allele-positive subsets. Repertoires with fewer than 30,000 or more than 120,000 public chains were left out of co-occurrence clustering, as were four to six repertoires with anomalous nucleotide sharing. What TCRdb holds here is the immuneACCESS table cut down to in-frame rearrangements. Part of the clones is not present; checked against another copy, under half of the missing clones reflect an unresolved V gene, and the others are unexplained. D and trimming come from the DNA, and the V and J calls and clone size come from that table. Here the sample has roughly 70,000 clones; 60% to 75% occur a single time. The ten largest account for around an eighth of the sample.

The cohort was made up of 500 to 850 healthy bone marrow donors. At the time of sampling, all cohort members were nominally healthy, though unrecorded immune exposures were likely present. The donor was CMV seronegative and belonged to the group of approximately 320 seronegative cohort members. Each donor provided a peripheral blood sample, and peripheral blood mononuclear cells were used for TCR beta sequencing. Genomic DNA was extracted from the blood cell samples with the Qiagen DNeasy Blood Extraction Kit. This sequence uses TRBV11-3 and TRBJ2-3; the D segment could be TRBD2, given 5 matching bases. The specimen was PBMCs. The clonotype was recovered from a man between 65 and 85 years old in good health and CMV-seronegative. CDR3 loop: CASSLNNGVTPDTQYF. The base sequence is TGTGCCAGCAGCTTAAACAACGGGGTTACGCCAGATACGCAGTATTTT.